This T cell receptor (beta chain) emerged from a study of regulatory T cells in long-lasting Graves disease. Of note for this clonotype: Its antigen is as yet unknown. A much larger clone differs by one base, so this may be a read error.

The CDR3 has 15 amino acids. V was cut by 6 bases and J by 0 bases, with 12 bases left in between. The germline V gene encodes CDR1 MDHEN and CDR2 SYDVKM. Time point indicated: persistent/refractory GD, antithyroid drugs over 5 years with positive TRAb. Isolated PBMC RNA provided the starting material for the TCR library. Each patient gave roughly 10 milliliters of EDTA-anticoagulated peripheral blood. The TCR beta library used iRepertoire HTBI primers with Arm-PCR amplification of CDR3. TCRdb processed the multiplex PCR reads anew with MiXCR; each CDR3 protein has one entry. This sample has about 430,000 distinct CDR3 sequences, with around a fifth found just once. Study results and limitations: Not thyroid tissue but only peripheral blood was studied.

Source: peripheral blood mononuclear cells (PBMCs), taken when the disease was refractory, from a patient treated with antithyroid drugs. This receptor was taken from a female donor with Graves disease. The V gene is TRBV28, the J gene TRBJ2-4; the D is unclear. The CDR3 DNA follows: TGTGCCAGCAGGGCGGCCTACTCAGCCAAAAACATTCAGTACTTC. Protein sequence: CASRAAYSAKNIQYF.